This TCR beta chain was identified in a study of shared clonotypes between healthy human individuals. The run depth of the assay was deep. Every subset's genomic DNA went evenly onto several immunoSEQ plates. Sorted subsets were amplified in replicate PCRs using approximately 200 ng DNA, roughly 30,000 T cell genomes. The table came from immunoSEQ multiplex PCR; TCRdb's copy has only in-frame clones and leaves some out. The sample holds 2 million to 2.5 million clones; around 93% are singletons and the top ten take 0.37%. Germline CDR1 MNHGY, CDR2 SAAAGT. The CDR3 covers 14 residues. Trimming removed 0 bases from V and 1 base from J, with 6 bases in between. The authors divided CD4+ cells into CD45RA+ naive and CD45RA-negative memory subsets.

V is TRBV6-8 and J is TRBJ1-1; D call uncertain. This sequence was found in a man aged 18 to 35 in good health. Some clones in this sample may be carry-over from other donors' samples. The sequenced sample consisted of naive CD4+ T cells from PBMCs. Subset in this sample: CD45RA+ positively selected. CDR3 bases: TGTGCCAGCAGTTACTCGGGAGAGAACACTGAAGCTTTCTTT. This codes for CASSYSGENTEAFF.